These T cell receptor beta chains were read from a single sample in a study of blood T cell repertoires in COVID-19. The repertoire was sequenced with immunoSEQ multiplex PCR; TCRdb's copy has only in-frame clones and lacks some. The table records around 160,000 clones, about four fifths of them present only once. Specimen: peripheral blood. The source is a man in his 60s with active or convalescent COVID-19. Both conserved end residues are part of each CDR3. D genes are given only for firm matches. Not every row has a clone size; where given, it reads once, few, many or a size class.

-	TRBJ1-6	TRBV14	-	TGTGCCAGCAGCCATCTAAGTTCACCCCTCCACTTT	CASSHLSSPLHF
-	TRBJ2-7	TRBV28	-	TGTGCCAGCAGTCCCGACAGGAGCTCCTACGAGCAGTACTTC	CASSPDRSSYEQYF
-	TRBJ1-1	TRBV7-2	-	TGTGCCAGCAGCTTGACAGTGAACACTGAAGCTTTCTTT	CASSLTVNTEAFF
-	TRBJ1-6	TRBV5-1	-	TGCGCCAGCAGCTTGGCTGGGACTGCCTATAATTCACCCCTCCACTTT	CASSLAGTAYNSPLHF
-	TRBJ2-3	TRBV9	-	TGTGCCAGCAGCGTAGGAGGGCTAGGATCGGATACGCAGTATTTT	CASSVGGLGSDTQYF
many	TRBJ2-1	TRBV3-1/TRBV3-2	-	TGTGCCAGCAGCCTCCTTTGGGGGGTATACAATGAGCAGTTCTTC	CASSLLWGVYNEQFF
-	TRBJ1-1	TRBV5-1	-	TGCGCCAGCAGCTCCAGGGGCTTGAACACTGAAGCTTTCTTT	CASSSRGLNTEAFF
-	TRBJ1-1	TRBV6-5	TRBD1	TGTGCCAGCCTCCGGACAGGTGGGGGCACTGAAGCTTTCTTT	CASLRTGGGTEAFF
-	TRBJ2-6	TRBV4-2	TRBD1	TGTGCCAGCAGCCCCAGGGACAGGGGCTCTGGGGCCAACGTCCTGACTTTC	CASSPRDRGSGANVLTF
-	TRBJ2-6	TRBV6-1	TRBD1	TGTGCCAGCAGTGAAGCGCAGGGGGCCGCCAACGTCCTGACTTTC	CASSEAQGAANVLTF
few	TRBJ2-7	TRBV11-1	TRBD1	TGTGCCAGCAGCTTAACGTGGGCAGGGGGCGAGCAGTACTTC	CASSLTWAGGEQYF
-	TRBJ2-2	TRBV12-3/TRBV12-4	TRBD1	TGTGCCAGCAACGACAGGGCTATCGGGGAGCTGTTTTTT	CASNDRAIGELFF
-	TRBJ1-1	TRBV6-5	-	TGTGCCAGCAGTAAGACATTCGGGGGAAACACTGAAGCTTTCTTT	CASSKTFGGNTEAFF
-	TRBJ2-3	TRBV5-4	TRBD2	TGTGCCAGCAGCTTGGAGGGCAGGGACTACGATACGCAGTATTTT	CASSLEGRDYDTQYF
-	TRBJ2-5	TRBV19	TRBD2	TGTGCCAGTAGTCCCCCGGGGGGTGTGGAGACCCAGTACTTC	CASSPPGGVETQYF
-	TRBJ2-2	TRBV20-1	TRBD2	TGCAGTGCTGCGGGAGTCGGGGAGCTGTTTTTT	CSAAGVGELFF